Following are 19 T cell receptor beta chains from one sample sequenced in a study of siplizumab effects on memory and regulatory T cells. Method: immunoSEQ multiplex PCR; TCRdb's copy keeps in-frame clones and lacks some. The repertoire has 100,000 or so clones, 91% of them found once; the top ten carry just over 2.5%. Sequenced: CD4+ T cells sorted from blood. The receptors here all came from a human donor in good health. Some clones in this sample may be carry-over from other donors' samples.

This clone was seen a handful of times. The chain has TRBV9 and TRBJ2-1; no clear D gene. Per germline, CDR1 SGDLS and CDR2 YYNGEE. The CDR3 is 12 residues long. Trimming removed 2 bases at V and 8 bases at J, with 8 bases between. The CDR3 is CASSVSTYEQFF. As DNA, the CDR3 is TGTGCCAGCAGCGTTTCTACCTATGAGCAGTTCTTC.

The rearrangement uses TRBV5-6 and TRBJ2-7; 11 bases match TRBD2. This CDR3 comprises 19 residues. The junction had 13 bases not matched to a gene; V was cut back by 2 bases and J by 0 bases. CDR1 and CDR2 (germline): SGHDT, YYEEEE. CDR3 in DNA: TGTGCCAGCAGCTTAGGCTATCGGGGACTAGCGGAGAACTCCTACGAGCAGTACTTC. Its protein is CASSLGYRGLAENSYEQYF.

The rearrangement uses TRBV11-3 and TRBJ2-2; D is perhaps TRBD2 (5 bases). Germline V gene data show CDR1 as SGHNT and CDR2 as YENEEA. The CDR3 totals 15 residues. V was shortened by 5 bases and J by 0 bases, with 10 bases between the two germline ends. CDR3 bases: TGTGCCAGCAGCCCGGGGAGCGCGAACACCGGGGAGCTGTTTTTT. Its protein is CASSPGSANTGELFF.

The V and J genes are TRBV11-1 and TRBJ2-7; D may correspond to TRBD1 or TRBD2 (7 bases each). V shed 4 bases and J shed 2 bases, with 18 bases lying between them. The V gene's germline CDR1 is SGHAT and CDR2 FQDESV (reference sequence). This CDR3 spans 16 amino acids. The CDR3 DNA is TGTGCCAGCAGCTCCAGGGGGGGACAGCAGCCCTACGAGCAGTACTTC. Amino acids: CASSSRGGQQPYEQYF.

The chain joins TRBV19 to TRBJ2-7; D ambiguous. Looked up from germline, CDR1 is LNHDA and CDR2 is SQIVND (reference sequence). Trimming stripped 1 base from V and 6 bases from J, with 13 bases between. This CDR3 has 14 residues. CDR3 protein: CASSIADPSGEQYF. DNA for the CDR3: TGTGCCAGTAGTATAGCAGATCCGTCGGGCGAGCAGTACTTC.

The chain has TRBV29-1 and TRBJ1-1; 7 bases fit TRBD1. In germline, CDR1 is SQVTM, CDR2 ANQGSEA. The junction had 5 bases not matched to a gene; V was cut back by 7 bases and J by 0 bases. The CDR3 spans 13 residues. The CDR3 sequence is CSATGAMNTEAFF. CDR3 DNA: TGCAGCGCCACAGGGGCCATGAACACTGAAGCTTTCTTT.

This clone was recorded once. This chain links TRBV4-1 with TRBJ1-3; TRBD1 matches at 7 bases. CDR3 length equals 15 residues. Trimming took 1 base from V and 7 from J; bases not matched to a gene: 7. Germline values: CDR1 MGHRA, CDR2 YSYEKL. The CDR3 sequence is CASSQGQGNFNTIYF. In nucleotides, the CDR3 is TGCGCCAGCAGCCAAGGACAGGGTAACTTTAACACCATATATTTT.

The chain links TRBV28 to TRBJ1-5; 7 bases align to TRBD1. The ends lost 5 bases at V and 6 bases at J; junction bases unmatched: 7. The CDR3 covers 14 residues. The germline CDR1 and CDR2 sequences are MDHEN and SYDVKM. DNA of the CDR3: TGTGCCAGCAGTCTCCGGGACAGTTTTCAGCCCCAGCATTTT. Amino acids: CASSLRDSFQPQHF.

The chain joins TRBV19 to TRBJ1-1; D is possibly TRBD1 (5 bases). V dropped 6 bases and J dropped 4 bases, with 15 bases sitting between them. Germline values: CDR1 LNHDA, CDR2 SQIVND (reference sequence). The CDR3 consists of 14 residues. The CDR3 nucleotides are TGTGCCAGTAGCCGCTCCGGGACGGTCACTGAAGCTTTCTTT. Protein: CASSRSGTVTEAFF.

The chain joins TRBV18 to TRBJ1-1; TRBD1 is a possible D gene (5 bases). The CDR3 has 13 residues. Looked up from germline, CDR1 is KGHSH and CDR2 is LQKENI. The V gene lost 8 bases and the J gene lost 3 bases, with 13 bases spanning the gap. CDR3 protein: CASTSDRDTEAFF. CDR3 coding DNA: TGTGCCAGCACCTCCGACAGAGACACTGAAGCTTTCTTT.

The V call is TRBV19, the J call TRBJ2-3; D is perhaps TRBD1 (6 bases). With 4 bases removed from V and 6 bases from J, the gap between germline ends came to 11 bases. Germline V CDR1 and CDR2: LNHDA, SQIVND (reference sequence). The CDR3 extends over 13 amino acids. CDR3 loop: CASSNTGSDTQYF. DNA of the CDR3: TGTGCCAGTAGTAATACAGGGTCGGATACGCAGTATTTT. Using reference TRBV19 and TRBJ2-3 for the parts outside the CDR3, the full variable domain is DGGITQSPKYLFRKEGQNVTLSCEQNLNHDAMYWYRQDPGQGLRLIYYSQIVNDFQKGDIAEGYSVSREKKESFPLTVTSAQKNPTAFYLCASSNTGSDTQYFGPGTRLTVL.

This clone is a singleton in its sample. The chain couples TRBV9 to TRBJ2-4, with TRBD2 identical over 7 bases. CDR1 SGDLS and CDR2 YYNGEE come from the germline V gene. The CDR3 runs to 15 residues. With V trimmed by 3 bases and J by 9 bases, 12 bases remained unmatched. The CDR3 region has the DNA TGTGCCAGCAGCGGGGGGTCAGCGGGACTAAGCATTCAGTACTTC. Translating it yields CASSGGSAGLSIQYF.

The CDR3: CASSTWGQGLQETQYF. The CDR3 nucleotides are TGTGCCAGCAGCACCTGGGGACAGGGGCTCCAAGAGACCCAGTACTTC. The rearrangement links TRBV9 to TRBJ2-5, with 10 bases aligning to TRBD1. Germline CDR1 and CDR2: SGDLS and YYNGEE. The ends lost 4 bases at V and 1 base at J; junction bases unmatched: 7. The CDR3 consists of 16 residues. The whole variable domain, remainder taken from reference TRBV9 and TRBJ2-5, is DSGVTQTPKHLITATGQRVTLRCSPRSGDLSVYWYQQSLDQGLQFLIQYYNGEERAKGNILERFSAQQFPDLHSELNLSSLELGDSALYFCASSTWGQGLQETQYFGPGTRLLVL.

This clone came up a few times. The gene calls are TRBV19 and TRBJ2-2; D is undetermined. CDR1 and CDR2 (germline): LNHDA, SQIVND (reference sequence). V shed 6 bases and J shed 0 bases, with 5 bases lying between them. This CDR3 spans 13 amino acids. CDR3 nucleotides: TGTGCCAGTAGACAGTCGAACACCGGGGAGCTGTTTTTT. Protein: CASRQSNTGELFF.

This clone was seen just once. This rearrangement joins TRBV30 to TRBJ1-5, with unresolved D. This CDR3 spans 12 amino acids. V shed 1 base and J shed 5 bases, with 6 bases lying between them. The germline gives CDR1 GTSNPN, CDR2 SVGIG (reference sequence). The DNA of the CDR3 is TGTGCCTGGAGTGACAATTATCAGCCCCAGCATTTT. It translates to CAWSDNYQPQHF.

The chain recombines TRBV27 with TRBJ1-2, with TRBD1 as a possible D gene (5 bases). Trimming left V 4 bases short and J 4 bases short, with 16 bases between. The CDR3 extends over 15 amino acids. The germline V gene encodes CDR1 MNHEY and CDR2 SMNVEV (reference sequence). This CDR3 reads CASSWGGGGVYGYTF. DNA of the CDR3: TGTGCCAGCAGTTGGGGCGGGGGGGGAGTCTATGGCTACACCTTC.

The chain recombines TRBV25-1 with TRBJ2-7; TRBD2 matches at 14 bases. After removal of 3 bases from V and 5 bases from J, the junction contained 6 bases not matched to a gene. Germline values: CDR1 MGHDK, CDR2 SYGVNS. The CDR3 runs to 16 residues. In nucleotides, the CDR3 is TGTGCCAGCAGTGAGGACAGGGGACTAGCGGGAGACGAGCAGTACTTC. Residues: CASSEDRGLAGDEQYF.

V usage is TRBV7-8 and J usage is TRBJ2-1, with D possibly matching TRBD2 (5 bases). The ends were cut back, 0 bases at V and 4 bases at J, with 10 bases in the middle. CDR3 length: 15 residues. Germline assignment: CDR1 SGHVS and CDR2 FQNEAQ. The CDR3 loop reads CASSLAGVRYNEQFF. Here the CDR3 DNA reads TGTGCCAGCAGCTTAGCGGGAGTAAGGTACAATGAGCAGTTCTTC.

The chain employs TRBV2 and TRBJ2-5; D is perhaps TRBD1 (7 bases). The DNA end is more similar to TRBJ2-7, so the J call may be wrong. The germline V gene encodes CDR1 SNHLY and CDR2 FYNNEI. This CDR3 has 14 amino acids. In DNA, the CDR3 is TGTGCCAGCAAGGGCAGGGGGGCCCTCTACGAGCAGTACTTC. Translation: CASKGRGALYEQYF.